Following are 13 T cell receptor beta chains from one sample sequenced in a study of blood T cells in healthy people across ages. With a J-beta primer mix and a sample-barcoded 5' primer, a second PCR ran about 7 to 12 cycles. A single record per CDR3 protein comes from TCRdb applying MiXCR to the 5' RACE reads. The table has approximately 800,000 distinct CDR3 sequences, roughly 60% seen once; the top ten hold about 20%. Sequencing was carried out using blood. These receptors were obtained from a man under 40 in good health.

CDR3 region: CASRPTGGDGYTF. CDR3 sequence (DNA): TGTGCCAGCAGACCGACAGGGGGCGATGGCTACACCTTC. J is TRBJ1-2 and V is TRBV28; TRBD1 matches at 10 bases. CDR1 is MDHEN, CDR2 SYDVKM, per germline. The CDR3 has 13 residues. After removal of 6 bases from V and 6 bases from J, the junction contained 4 bases not matched to a gene.

V usage is TRBV4-2 and J usage is TRBJ2-7; 7 bases are a match to TRBD2. The CDR3 is made up of 17 amino acids. Losses at the gene ends were 0 bases for V and 1 base for J; bases not matched to a gene: 9. Per the germline V gene, CDR1 is LGHNA and CDR2 is YNFKEQ. The CDR3 loop reads CASSQELAASGSYEQYF. The CDR3 bases are TGTGCCAGCAGCCAAGAGTTGGCGGCTAGCGGTTCCTACGAGCAGTACTTC.

This clonotype was detected only a few times. The J gene is TRBJ1-2, the V gene TRBV3-1, with 8 nucleotides matching TRBD1. This CDR3 comprises 13 residues. V was pared by 4 bases and J by 6 bases, with 4 bases of the junction left unmatched. From germline, CDR1 is LGHDT and CDR2 YNNKEL (reference sequence). The CDR3: CASSPGQGNGYTF. The CDR3 DNA reads as TGTGCCAGCAGCCCCGGACAGGGTAATGGCTACACCTTC.

The chain links TRBV20-1 to TRBJ2-1, with 12 positions matching TRBD2. CDR3 length: 17 residues. J was trimmed by 3 bases and V by 5 bases; bases with no gene match: 11. Germline V gene sequence: CDR1 DFQATT, CDR2 SNEGSKA (reference sequence). CDR3 DNA: TGCAGTGCTCTAACCTATGGACTAGCGGGATTCTACAATGAGCAGTTCTTC. This gives the protein CSALTYGLAGFYNEQFF.

This chain connects TRBV20-1 to TRBJ2-1; TRBD1 matches 7 bases. The germline gives CDR1 DFQATT, CDR2 SNEGSKA (reference sequence). Germline trimming cut 6 bases from V and 6 bases from J; bases unmatched to any gene: 5. The CDR3 consists of 12 residues. For the CDR3, the DNA is TGCAGTGCACCGGGACAGTCCAATGAGCAGTTCTTC. Encoded protein: CSAPGQSNEQFF.

The table lists this clonotype with a few counts. The CDR3 bases are TGCAGCGTCCCCGGGAGCAACACTGAAGCTTTCTTT. This encodes CSVPGSNTEAFF. The chain employs TRBV29-1 and TRBJ1-1, with D uncertain. The CDR3 runs to 12 residues. Germline CDR1 reads SQVTM; CDR2 reads ANQGSEA. Trimming took off 6 bases at V and 2 bases at J, with 10 bases between the two ends.

The V call is TRBV6-6, the J call TRBJ2-1; D possibly corresponds to TRBD2 (6 bases). The V gene's germline CDR1 is MNHNY and CDR2 SVGAGI (reference sequence). The germline V and J ends were trimmed by 4 bases and 8 bases, with 21 bases remaining between them. This CDR3 has 16 amino acids. In nucleotides, the CDR3 is TGTGCCAGCAGTTCTATATCGGACTACCCCATCTATGAGCAGTTCTTC. This translates into CASSSISDYPIYEQFF.

This clonotype showed up just a few times. This rearrangement joins TRBV20-1 to TRBJ2-7, with TRBD2 matching over 8 bases. CDR1 is DFQATT and CDR2 is SNEGSKA in the germline V gene (reference sequence). CDR3 length: 17 amino acids. The junction had 13 bases not matched to a gene; V was cut back by 3 bases and J by 0 bases. CDR3 sequence reads: CSARAVAGGRSSYEQYF. The CDR3, as DNA: TGCAGTGCTAGGGCGGTGGCGGGGGGCCGTAGCTCCTACGAGCAGTACTTC.

The sample holds a few counts of this clonotype. The chain links TRBV28 to TRBJ2-3; 7 bases match TRBD1. From germline, CDR1 is MDHEN and CDR2 SYDVKM. The CDR3 totals 13 residues. V lost 8 bases and J lost 5; bases outside the gene matches: 7. CDR3 region: CASGVRGRDTQYF. As DNA, the CDR3 is TGTGCCAGCGGGGTTAGGGGGCGAGATACGCAGTATTTT.

V is TRBV11-2 and J is TRBJ2-3; 11 bases line up with TRBD2. CDR1 is SGHAT and CDR2 is FQNNGV in the germline V gene. The CDR3 sequence is 16 residues long. J gave up 4 bases and V 5 bases, and 8 bases lay outside the gene matches. The CDR3 here is CASSPLAGGPADTQYF. The CDR3 DNA sequence: TGTGCCAGCAGCCCCTTAGCGGGGGGGCCAGCAGATACGCAGTATTTT.

The chain recombines TRBV9 with TRBJ2-5, with 12 bases matching TRBD2. Matching the DNA end better, TRBJ2-7 makes the J call doubtful. Germline CDR1 reads SGDLS; CDR2 reads YYNGEE. CDR3 length: 15 amino acids. CDR3 region: CASSSQGLAGDEQYF. CDR3 in DNA: TGTGCCAGCAGCTCTCAGGGACTAGCGGGCGACGAGCAGTACTTC.

The V gene is TRBV7-2, the J gene TRBJ1-1; D is unclear. Germline V gives CDR1 SGHTA, CDR2 FQGNSA. CDR3 length equals 13 residues. V gave up 5 bases and J gave up 5 bases, with 12 bases separating them. The CDR3 DNA sequence: TGTGCCAGCAGCGTAGTCTCACCAACTGAAGCTTTCTTT. It translates to CASSVVSPTEAFF. The variable domain in full, with the rest retrieved from reference TRBV7-2 and TRBJ1-1, is GAGVSQSPSNKVTEKGKDVELRCDPISGHTALYWYRQSLGQGLEFLIYFQGNSAPDKSGLPSDRFSAERTGGSVSTLTIQRTQQEDSAVYLCASSVVSPTEAFFGQGTRLTVV.

The chain has TRBV12-3 or TRBV12-4 and TRBJ1-4, with D hard to call. V lost 5 bases and J 2 bases, leaving 9 bases between the germline ends. The CDR3 has 14 amino acids. The CDR3 DNA sequence: TGTGCCAGCAGTGTCGGGGTGACTAATGAAAAACTGTTTTTT. This gives the protein CASSVGVTNEKLFF.